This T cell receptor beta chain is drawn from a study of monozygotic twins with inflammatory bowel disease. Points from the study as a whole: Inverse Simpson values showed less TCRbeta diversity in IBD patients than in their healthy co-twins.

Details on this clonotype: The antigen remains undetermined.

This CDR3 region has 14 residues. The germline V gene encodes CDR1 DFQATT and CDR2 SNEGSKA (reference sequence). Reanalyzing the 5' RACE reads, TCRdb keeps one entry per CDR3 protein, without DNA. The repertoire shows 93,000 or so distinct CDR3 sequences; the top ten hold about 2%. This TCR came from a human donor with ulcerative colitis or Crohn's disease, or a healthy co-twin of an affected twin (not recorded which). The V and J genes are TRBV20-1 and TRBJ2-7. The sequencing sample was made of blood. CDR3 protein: CSASMAGTTYEQYF.